The TCR beta chain described here comes from a study of blood T cells in healthy people across ages. A J-beta primer mix and a sample-barcoded 5' primer were used in a second PCR of roughly 6 to 12 cycles. TCRdb used MiXCR to reprocess the 5' RACE reads, holding one entry per CDR3 protein. Of approximately 1,700,000 distinct CDR3 sequences listed, 35% to 50% are singletons. As regards this clonotype: Its antigen is not identified.

Study observations and caveats: The long-lived group displayed more naive CD4+ cells, plus higher diversity, than the aged donors did.

Donors ranged from about 6 to 90 years old and were healthy Caucasians in Russia. No fewer than 6 million PBMCs went into each sample. Sequencing was done on a sample of blood. The receptor comes from a human donor in good health.

In DNA form, the CDR3 reads TGCAGCGTTGAACGGTGGGGTAGTGGCCAAAAAGAGACCCAGTACTTC. This translates into CSVERWGSGQKETQYF. The chain employs TRBV29-1 and TRBJ2-5; D not resolved. Trimming shortened V by 2 bases and J by 3 bases, and 19 bases separated the two germline ends. Germline V gives CDR1 SQVTM, CDR2 ANQGSEA. The length of the CDR3 is 16 residues.